This T cell receptor beta chain is from a study of cytomegalovirus exposure and HLA in healthy donors. Study details: Earlier results showed approximately 110 million unique TCR beta sequences derived from around 170 million T cells.

General study points: In an earlier analysis, in 587 donors, most V segments appeared productive either ~87% or ~30% of the time.

Remarks on this clone: What it binds is unknown.

Amplification used 60 Vbeta primers and 13 Jbeta primers. Clones were read by immunoSEQ multiplex PCR, and TCRdb kept only the in-frame ones, dropping some. The table lists roughly 96,000 clones, about four fifths of them singletons. The TCR originated in a female donor in good health and CMV-seropositive. Material: PBMCs.

The CDR3 region is CASSVGLAGGSTDTQYF. The DNA for the CDR3 is TGCGCCAGCAGCGTGGGACTAGCGGGGGGGAGCACAGATACGCAGTATTTT. The V and J genes are TRBV5-1 and TRBJ2-3, with 16 bases matching TRBD2. The length of the CDR3 is 17 residues. Germline V gene sequence: CDR1 SGHRS, CDR2 YFSETQ. Losses at the gene ends were 4 bases for V and 0 bases for J; bases not matched to a gene: 2.